Below, one TCR beta chain is given with its context. This CDR3 has 13 residues. Germline V CDR1 and CDR2: MNHEY, SVGAGI. The V gene lost 2 bases and the J gene lost 5 bases, with 9 bases spanning the gap. The data originate from a study of graft-versus-host responses after intestinal transplantation. Profiling relied on immunoSEQ multiplex PCR, and the TCRdb table lists in-frame clones only, not all of them. This table holds about 23,000 clones, 90% to 95% found once. The genes are TRBV6-5 and TRBJ1-1; D possibly corresponds to TRBD1 (5 bases). The source is a human patient who received an intestinal transplant, so some T cells may come from the graft donor. The material sequenced was PBMCs, taken approximately 39 days after intestinal transplant. The CDR3 DNA reads as TGTGCCAGCAGTTACACGGGGGAGACTGAAGCTTTCTTT. Its protein product is CASSYTGETEAFF.